What follows are 15 T cell receptor beta chains derived from one specimen sequenced in a study of circulating and synovial CD4+ cells in juvenile arthritis. Sequenced by immunoSEQ multiplex PCR; TCRdb stores in-frame clones only, minus some. The table includes 2,700 or so clones, roughly 91% detected once. The sample taken for sequencing was HLA-DR+ CD4+ T cells from blood. Subset meaning: circulating pathogenic-like lymphocytes, sorted as HLA-DR+CD14-CD3+CD4+CD25low/- blood T cells. These receptors were collected from a human donor with juvenile idiopathic arthritis.

A word on this clone: Other DNA sequences of this sample code for an identical CDR3. The gene calls are TRBV28 and TRBJ1-6, with a tentative D call TRBD1 (5 bases). Trimming took 8 bases from V and 13 from J, leaving 12 bases between them. The CDR3 loop spans 11 amino acids. Germline V CDR1 and CDR2: MDHEN, SYDVKM. The CDR3 loop is CASAGDSPLHF. In nucleotides, the CDR3 is TGTGCCAGCGCGGGGGACTCCCCCCTCCACTTT.

This rearrangement joins TRBV2 to TRBJ2-5; possibly TRBD2 for D (6 bases). V lost 5 bases, J lost 2 bases, and 18 bases lay in between. This CDR3 region has 16 residues. In germline, CDR1 is SNHLY, CDR2 FYNNEI. The CDR3 spells CASSNPLRGQQETQYF. In DNA form, the CDR3 reads TGTGCCAGCAGTAACCCCCTGCGGGGCCAACAAGAGACCCAGTACTTC.

The rearrangement joins TRBV6-6 to TRBJ1-1, with a weak D call TRBD1 (5 bases). Germline lookup yields CDR1 MNHNY and CDR2 SVGAGI (reference sequence). This CDR3 has 13 amino acids. V dropped 4 bases and J dropped 1 base, with 7 bases sitting between them. The CDR3 here is CASSSGQNTEAFF. In DNA, the CDR3 is TGTGCCAGCAGTTCCGGACAGAACACTGAAGCTTTCTTT.

V usage is TRBV5-5 and J usage is TRBJ2-7; D unclear. CDR3 length: 12 amino acids. Germline CDR1 SGHKS, CDR2 YYEKEE (reference sequence). V lost 3 bases and J 7 bases, leaving 11 bases between the germline ends. In DNA form, the CDR3 reads TGTGCCAGCAGCTCCTACGCAGGTGAGCAGTACTTC. Its protein product is CASSSYAGEQYF.

This clone was seen only a few times. The genes are TRBV25-1 and TRBJ2-5; TRBD2 agrees at 8 bases. V lost 4 bases and J lost 6; bases outside the gene matches: 10. The V gene's germline CDR1 is MGHDK and CDR2 SYGVNS. The CDR3 runs 15 residues. In nucleotides, the CDR3 is TGTGCCAGCAGTGGGCCCGGGACTAGTATAAAGACCCAGTACTTC. Protein sequence: CASSGPGTSIKTQYF.

The gene calls are TRBV18 and TRBJ1-1; D gene uncertain. The CDR3 extends over 14 amino acids. Trimming stripped 3 bases from V and 5 bases from J, with 13 bases between. Germline CDR1 is KGHSH and CDR2 is LQKENI. CDR3 sequence reads: CASSPGGRGTEAFF. CDR3 sequence (DNA): TGTGCCAGCTCACCGGGAGGGCGCGGGACTGAAGCTTTCTTT.

The CDR3 spells CASSLSGGVGYNEQFF. The CDR3 nucleotides read TGCGCCAGCAGCCTAAGCGGGGGAGTAGGCTACAATGAGCAGTTCTTC. V and J are TRBV4-3 and TRBJ2-1, with 8 bases matching TRBD2. This CDR3 has 16 amino acids. CDR1 LGHNA and CDR2 YSLEER come from the germline V gene. Losses at the gene ends were 4 bases for V and 3 bases for J; bases not matched to a gene: 8.

This chain joins TRBV7-2 and TRBJ1-1; D ambiguous. The CDR3 has 13 amino acids. The V gene's germline CDR1 is SGHTA and CDR2 FQGNSA. The V end was cut by 3 bases, the J end by 7 bases, with 12 bases between. CDR3 sequence: CASSLGGRGEAFF. The CDR3 DNA reads as TGTGCCAGCAGCTTGGGAGGGCGGGGTGAAGCTTTCTTT.

The table lists this clone with a count of one. CDR3 nucleotide sequence: TGTGCCAGCAGCGTAGGCGATGGCTACACCTTC. This translates into CASSVGDGYTF. The rearrangement joins TRBV9 to TRBJ1-2; D unclear. Germline CDR1 and CDR2: SGDLS and YYNGEE. The CDR3 length is 11 residues. The V gene lost 0 bases and the J gene lost 6 bases, with 3 bases spanning the gap.

The chain uses TRBV29-1 and TRBJ2-7; the match to TRBD1 covers 7 bases. The V segment lost 4 bases and the J segment 2 bases; nucleotides outside the gene matches: 5. Germline V gene sequence: CDR1 SQVTM, CDR2 ANQGSEA. The CDR3 sequence is 13 residues long. The CDR3 nucleotides are TGCAGCGTTGTTCGGGACAGCCCCTACGAGCAGTACTTC. It codes for CSVVRDSPYEQYF.

Comments on this clone: The junction and the germline gene differ at one end; a read error may be behind it. The same CDR3 is also encoded by other DNA sequences in this sample. This chain uses TRBV6-1 with TRBJ1-6, with D possibly matching TRBD1 (6 bases). This CDR3 contains 13 residues. From germline, CDR1 is MNHNS and CDR2 SASEGT. As DNA, the CDR3 is TGTGCCGGCAGGCAGGGGTGGAATTCCCCCCTCCACTTT. Encoded protein: CAGRQGWNSPLHF.

The CDR3: CASSILRTGFNQPQHF. Here the CDR3 DNA reads TGTGCCAGTAGTATTCTGCGTACAGGGTTCAATCAGCCCCAGCATTTT. This chain links TRBV19 with TRBJ1-5; TRBD1 is a possible D gene (6 bases). V was clipped by 3 bases and J by 3 bases, with 15 bases between them. Germline V lookup: CDR1 LNHDA, CDR2 SQIVND (reference sequence). The CDR3 sequence is 16 residues long.

The chain couples TRBV7-9 to TRBJ1-6; 10 positions agree with TRBD1. CDR1 is SEHNR and CDR2 is FQNEAQ in the germline V gene (reference sequence). Trimming removed 5 bases from V and 7 bases from J; junction bases left unmatched: 5. The CDR3 contains 15 residues. CDR3 coding DNA: TGTGCCAGCAGCAATTTGGACAGGGGGAATTCACCCCTCCACTTT. This gives the protein CASSNLDRGNSPLHF.

The rearrangement uses TRBV2 and TRBJ1-1; TRBD1 matches 7 bases. The CDR3 has 15 residues. Unmatched junction bases numbered 10, after V lost 5 bases and J lost 4 bases. Germline V gene sequence: CDR1 SNHLY, CDR2 FYNNEI. CDR3: CASSPWDSQLTEAFF. The CDR3 DNA sequence: TGTGCCAGCAGTCCATGGGACAGTCAGCTCACTGAAGCTTTCTTT.

The V gene is TRBV10-1, the J gene TRBJ2-6; possible D gene TRBD2, 6 bases. The CDR3 has 15 amino acids. Trimming removed 9 bases at V and 2 bases at J, with 14 bases between. From germline, CDR1 is WNHNN and CDR2 SYGVQD (reference sequence). CDR3 sequence reads: CASSPRGTGANVLTF. For the CDR3, the DNA is TGCGCCAGTTCCCCCCGGGGGACTGGGGCCAACGTCCTGACTTTC.